This T cell receptor (beta chain) was captured in a study of blood T cells in healthy people across ages. V was pared by 6 bases and J by 4 bases, with 18 bases of the junction left unmatched. CDR3 length: 18 residues. Germline-derived CDR1 and CDR2 are MGHDK and SYGVNS. A few counts support this clonotype. It was with a sample-barcoded 5' primer and a J-beta primer mix that a second PCR of about 7 to 12 cycles was run. TCRdb reprocessed the 5' RACE reads via MiXCR and lists one record per CDR3 protein. The sample has 750,000 or so distinct CDR3 sequences, more than 20% seen once. This sample was shared with a second study, whose subject was T cells of mothers and their children.

This sequence joins TRBV25-1 and TRBJ2-1, with TRBD2 matching 7 bases. The clonotype originates from a boy between 10 and 17 years old in good health. The sample taken for sequencing was blood. The CDR3 DNA reads TGTGCCAGCAGCACTACCCTCGGGGAAGCGGGGAAATACAATGAGCAGTTCTTC. Protein: CASSTTLGEAGKYNEQFF.